What follows are 3 T cell receptor beta chains derived from one specimen sequenced in a study of blood T cell repertoires in COVID-19. Measured with immunoSEQ multiplex PCR; TCRdb has only the in-frame clones, and not every one. Here the sample spans about 46,000 clones, approximately 82% being singletons. The sequenced sample consisted of peripheral blood. The receptors stem from a woman older than 75 with acute or convalescent COVID-19.

V and J are TRBV7-9 and TRBJ2-5; the match to TRBD2 covers 8 bases. Germline V gene lookup returns CDR1 SEHNR and CDR2 FQNEAQ (reference sequence). The CDR3 is 16 amino acids. The V gene end was trimmed by 5 bases and the J gene end by 4 bases; junction bases not matched to a gene: 12. The CDR3 nucleotides are TGTGCCAGCAGCCCCCGGGTTAGCGGGGCTATAGAGACCCAGTACTTC. Protein: CASSPRVSGAIETQYF.

J is TRBJ1-4 and V is TRBV27; 7 nucleotides match TRBD1. The germline CDR1 and CDR2 sequences are MNHEY and SMNVEV (reference sequence). V lost 2 bases, J lost 3 bases, and 9 bases stayed unmatched. The CDR3 is 17 amino acids. The CDR3 region has the DNA TGTGCCAGCAGTTTAAGGGACAGCAGCACGCCTAATGAAAAACTGTTTTTT. This encodes CASSLRDSSTPNEKLFF. Combining the CDR3 with reference TRBV27 and TRBJ1-4 gives the whole variable domain EAQVTQNPRYLITVTGKKLTVTCSQNMNHEYMSWYRQDPGLGLRQIYYSMNVEVTDKGDVPEGYKVSRKEKRNFPLILESPSPNQTSLYFCASSLRDSSTPNEKLFFGSGTQLSVL.

About this clone itself: Additional DNA sequences in this sample encode the identical CDR3. The rearrangement joins TRBV29-1 to TRBJ1-2; TRBD1 agrees at 7 bases. Germline CDR1 and CDR2: SQVTM and ANQGSEA. J was trimmed by 12 bases and V by 6 bases; bases with no gene match: 13. This CDR3 has 12 amino acids. CDR3 sequence: CSVDRDSANHTF. CDR3 DNA sequence: TGCAGCGTCGACCGGGACAGCGCCAATCACACCTTC. The entire variable domain, with the rest obtained from reference TRBV29-1 and TRBJ1-2, is as follows: SAVISQKPSRDICQRGTSLTIQCQVDSQVTMMFWYRQQPGQSLTLIATANQGSEATYESGFVIDKFPISRPNLTFSTLTVSNMSPEDSSIYLCSVDRDSANHTFGSGTRLTVV.